This T cell receptor beta chain was found in a study of long-term antiretroviral therapy in people with HIV. Study-wide results and caveats: Post-ART samples showed increased diversity that remained below transplant donor control levels.

About this clone itself: Its antigen is as yet unknown.

At the survey level, the v3.0 immunoSEQ assay was run. The method was immunoSEQ multiplex PCR; TCRdb's version includes in-frame clones alone and lacks a portion of them. This sample has 35,000 or so clones; 85% to 95% occur once, and the top ten carry 3.6%. The CDR3 is 16 amino acids. V lost 4 bases and J 2 bases, leaving 18 bases between the germline ends. Germline V lookup: CDR1 LGHNA, CDR2 YNFKEQ. The chain couples TRBV4-2 to TRBJ2-7, with D unclear. The sequences come from unsorted PBMCs, collected 4.1 years after starting antiretroviral therapy. The sequence came from a woman aged 45-59 years with HIV. Written as DNA, the CDR3 is TGTGCCAGCAGCCTCCGGGCGGCGGCGACGACCTACGAGCAGTACTTC. This codes for CASSLRAAATTYEQYF.